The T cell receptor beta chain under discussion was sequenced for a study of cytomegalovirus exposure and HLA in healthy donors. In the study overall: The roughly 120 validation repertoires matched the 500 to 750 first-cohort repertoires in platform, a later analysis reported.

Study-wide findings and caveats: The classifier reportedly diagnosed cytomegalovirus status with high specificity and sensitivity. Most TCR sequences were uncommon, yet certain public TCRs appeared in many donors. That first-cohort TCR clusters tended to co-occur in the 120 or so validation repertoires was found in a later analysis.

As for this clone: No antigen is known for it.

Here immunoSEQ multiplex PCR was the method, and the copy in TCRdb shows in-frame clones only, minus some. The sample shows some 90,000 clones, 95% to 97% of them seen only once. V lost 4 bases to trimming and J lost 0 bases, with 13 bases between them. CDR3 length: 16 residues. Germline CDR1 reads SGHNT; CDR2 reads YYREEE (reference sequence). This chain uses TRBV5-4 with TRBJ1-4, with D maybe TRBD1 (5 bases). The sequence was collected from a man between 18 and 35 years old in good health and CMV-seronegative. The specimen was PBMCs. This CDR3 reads CASSRGGRATNEKLFF. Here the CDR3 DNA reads TGTGCCAGCAGCAGGGGAGGGAGGGCAACTAATGAAAAACTGTTTTTT.